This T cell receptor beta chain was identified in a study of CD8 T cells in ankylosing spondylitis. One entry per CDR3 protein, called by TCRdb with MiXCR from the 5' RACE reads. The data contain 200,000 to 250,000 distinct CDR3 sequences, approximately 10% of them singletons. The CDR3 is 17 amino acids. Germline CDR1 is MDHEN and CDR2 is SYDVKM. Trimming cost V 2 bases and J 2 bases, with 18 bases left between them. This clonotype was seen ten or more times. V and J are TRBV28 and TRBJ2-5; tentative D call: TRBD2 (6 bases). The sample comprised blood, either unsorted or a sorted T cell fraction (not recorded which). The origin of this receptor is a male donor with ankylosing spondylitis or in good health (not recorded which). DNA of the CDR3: TGTGCCAGCAGTTTACCGGGGAGGTCTGAGTGGCAAGAGACCCAGTACTTC. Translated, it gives CASSLPGRSEWQETQYF.